The clone carrying this TCR beta chain was seen a few times. Its cognate antigen is unknown. The V gene's germline CDR1 is DFQATT and CDR2 SNEGSKA (reference sequence). The CDR3 length is 15 residues. The V gene end was trimmed by 0 bases and the J gene end by 0 bases; junction bases not matched to a gene: 1. TCRdb re-called the RT-PCR reads with MiXCR, one entry per CDR3 protein. The sample includes hundreds of thousands of distinct CDR3 sequences, 12% to 15% of them seen just once. This sample stems from a study of response to subunit inactivated influenza vaccine. Study findings and constraints: T cells newly recruited by each seasonal influenza vaccination are few, the authors suggested.

This chain uses TRBV20-1 with TRBJ1-3, with 8 positions matching TRBD1. The receptor was derived from a man over 45 who received an inactivated influenza vaccine. The material sequenced was PBMCs from blood, taken 14 days before vaccination. CDR3 sequence: CSARETGDSGNTIYF. The CDR3 DNA sequence: TGCAGTGCTAGAGAGACAGGGGACTCTGGAAACACCATATATTTT.